These T cell receptor beta chains were read from a single sample in a study of blood T cell repertoires in COVID-19. The table came from immunoSEQ multiplex PCR; TCRdb's copy has only in-frame clones and leaves some out. This table has 160,000 or so clones, approximately 81% appearing once. The sample taken for sequencing was PBMCs or T cells enriched from blood (not recorded which). All receptors derive from a man aged 55-75 years who had recovered from COVID-19. Each CDR3 is given with its conserved first and last residue. The D gene is left open where the match is weak. Clone size is stated in some rows and not others, as once, few, many or a class when expanded.

D | size | J | V | DNA | CDR3
. | once | TRBJ2-7 | TRBV6-2/TRBV6-3 | TGTGCCAGCAGTCAATACCAGGGTGAATGGCAGTACTTC | CASSQYQGEWQYF
TRBD1 | . | TRBJ1-5 | TRBV27 | TGTGCCAGCAGTTGGACAGGGAGAGGCAATCAGCCCCAGCATTTT | CASSWTGRGNQPQHF
TRBD1 | . | TRBJ1-3 | TRBV2 | TGTGCCAGCAGTTTAGACAGGGGCTCTGGAAACACCATATATTTT | CASSLDRGSGNTIYF
. | . | TRBJ2-6 | TRBV2 | TGTGCCAGCACGCGGACAGCCCCTGACGGGGCCAACGTCCTGACTTTC | CASTRTAPDGANVLTF
. | few | TRBJ1-1 | TRBV9 | TGTGCCAGCAGCGTAGATCAAGGGGATTATGAAGCTTTCTTT | CASSVDQGDYEAFF
TRBD2 | . | TRBJ2-2 | TRBV2 | TGTGCCAGCAGATCGGTGCTAGCGGTTAGAGGGGAGCTGTTTTTT | CASRSVLAVRGELFF
. | . | TRBJ1-1 | TRBV5-1 | TGCGCCAGCAGCTCTTTACAGGGAAACACTGAAGCTTTCTTT | CASSSLQGNTEAFF
TRBD1 | once | TRBJ1-1 | TRBV18 | TGTGCCAGCTCACTACTCCGGGACAGAGAAGCTTTCTTT | CASSLLRDREAFF
. | . | TRBJ1-3 | TRBV7-2 | TGTGCCAGCAGCTTAGGAACAGGTTTATGGGGAAACACCATATATTTT | CASSLGTGLWGNTIYF
. | . | TRBJ2-3 | TRBV5-8 | TGTGCCAGCAGCTTCCTTTGGGTCGGGAGCACAGATACGCAGTATTTT | CASSFLWVGSTDTQYF
TRBD1 | . | TRBJ2-7 | TRBV24-1 | TGTGCCACCAGTGATTTGGAGGGACAGAGACTCTCCTACGAGCAGTACTTC | CATSDLEGQRLSYEQYF
TRBD2 | . | TRBJ2-7 | TRBV27 | TGTGCCAGCAGTTTGTCAGCGGGAAATACCTACGAGCAGTACTTC | CASSLSAGNTYEQYF
. | few | TRBJ1-3 | TRBV3-1/TRBV3-2 | TGTGCCAGCAGCCAAGTGGGCGGGAACACCATATATTTT | CASSQVGGNTIYF
. | . | TRBJ1-3 | TRBV27 | TGTGCCAGCAGTTTACGTCACAGTACGGCTGGAAACACCATATATTTT | CASSLRHSTAGNTIYF
TRBD1 | . | TRBJ2-2 | TRBV5-1 | TGCGCCAGCAGCGTACGGACAGGGGGCACCGGGGAGCTGTTTTTT | CASSVRTGGTGELFF
. | . | TRBJ1-6 | TRBV5-4 | TGTGCCAGCAGCTTGGCACAGCTTAATTCACCCCTCCACTTT | CASSLAQLNSPLHF
. | . | TRBJ2-5 | TRBV15 | TGTGCCACCAGCAGAGAGGCACAGGGATCATCGGAGACCCAGTACTTC | CATSREAQGSSETQYF
TRBD2 | . | TRBJ2-2 | TRBV27 | TGTGCCAGCAGTTTGCCTAGCGGGAGGGCTCGGGACACCGGGGAGCTGTTTTTT | CASSLPSGRARDTGELFF
. | . | TRBJ1-2 | TRBV3-1/TRBV3-2 | TGTGCCAGCAGCCAACCTTCCGGGGGGCTTTATGGCTACACCTTC | CASSQPSGGLYGYTF
TRBD2 | . | TRBJ2-2 | TRBV7-6 | TGTGCCAGCAGCTTAGGGCGGGGGGACACCGGGGAGCTGTTTTTT | CASSLGRGDTGELFF